Each of the 20 T cell receptor beta chains below was sequenced from the same sample in a study of blood T cell repertoires in COVID-19. Method: immunoSEQ multiplex PCR; TCRdb's copy keeps in-frame clones and lacks some. The data hold over 30,000 clones, with 60% to 80% observed a single time. The source material was peripheral blood. The receptors come from a human donor in a cohort sampled during active COVID-19.

This clone appeared once. V is TRBV9 and J is TRBJ2-2; no reliable D call. CDR3 length equals 14 residues. Trimming took off 0 bases at V and 1 base at J, with 4 bases between the two ends. Per the germline V gene, CDR1 is SGDLS and CDR2 is YYNGEE. CDR3 amino acids: CASSVGGNTGELFF. In DNA, the CDR3 is TGTGCCAGCAGCGTAGGCGGGAACACCGGGGAGCTGTTTTTT.

This chain uses TRBV7-9 with TRBJ1-6; 10 bases fit TRBD1. Trimming cost V 5 bases and J 10 bases; bases outside gene matches: 11. Germline assignment: CDR1 SEHNR and CDR2 FQNEAQ (reference sequence). CDR3 length equals 16 residues. The CDR3, as DNA: TGTGCCAGCAGCGTGCACTCACAGGGACAGGGGTCACCCCTCCACTTT. It is translated as CASSVHSQGQGSPLHF.

In its sample, this clone was seen a few times. The chain is built from TRBV30 and TRBJ2-7; D possibly corresponds to TRBD1 (6 bases). The germline gives CDR1 GTSNPN, CDR2 SVGIG (reference sequence). Trimming removed 0 bases from V and 7 bases from J, with 13 bases in between. The CDR3 contains 13 residues. The CDR3 here is CAWSVDTGREQYF. The CDR3 bases are TGTGCCTGGAGTGTTGATACAGGGAGAGAGCAGTACTTC.

The rearrangement joins TRBV28 to TRBJ1-1; D remains ambiguous. The V end lost 5 bases, the J end lost 7 bases, and 20 bases lay between the germline ends. The CDR3 extends over 15 amino acids. Germline assignment: CDR1 MDHEN and CDR2 SYDVKM. The CDR3 coding sequence is TGTGCCAGCAGTCCCTTCCCGGGCGGACGGGGTGAAGCTTTCTTT. Amino acid sequence: CASSPFPGGRGEAFF.

The chain uses TRBV19 and TRBJ2-1; D perhaps matches TRBD2 (7 bases). This CDR3 spans 16 amino acids. Trimming pared 7 bases from V and 2 bases from J, leaving 18 bases between. CDR1 and CDR2 from the germline V gene are LNHDA and SQIVND (reference sequence). The CDR3 loop reads CASKRVGGATYNEQFF. The CDR3 DNA reads as TGTGCCAGTAAAAGAGTAGGGGGGGCAACCTACAATGAGCAGTTCTTC.

CDR3 nucleotide sequence: TGTGCCAGCAGTTTTCGCCCTCTTGAGCGCTCACCCCTCCACTTT. Translating gives CASSFRPLERSPLHF. V is TRBV6-5 and J is TRBJ1-6; no firm D call. V was cut by 4 bases and J by 10 bases, with 17 bases left in between. The CDR3 has 15 residues. Per germline, CDR1 MNHEY and CDR2 SVGAGI.

This CDR3 is CASSLYTAWTGGKNIQYF. The CDR3 DNA sequence: TGTGCCAGCAGTTTATACACCGCCTGGACAGGGGGCAAAAACATTCAGTACTTC. The rearrangement uses TRBV27 and TRBJ2-4, with TRBD1 matching over 10 bases. CDR3 length: 18 residues. Germline lookup yields CDR1 MNHEY and CDR2 SMNVEV (reference sequence). J was trimmed by 3 bases and V by 1 base; bases with no gene match: 9.

The J gene is TRBJ1-3, the V gene TRBV9; maybe TRBD1 (5 bases). V shed 0 bases and J shed 0 bases, with 10 bases lying between them. The CDR3 runs to 16 residues. Germline CDR1 is SGDLS and CDR2 is YYNGEE. CDR3 sequence: CASSVGTQSSGNTIYF. The CDR3 DNA reads as TGTGCCAGCAGCGTAGGGACACAAAGCTCTGGAAACACCATATATTTT.

The chain uses TRBV28 and TRBJ2-5; 7 nucleotides line up with TRBD2. From germline, CDR1 is MDHEN and CDR2 SYDVKM. This CDR3 is built from 15 residues. V was clipped by 5 bases and J by 5 bases; unmatched bases: 11. This CDR3 is CASSPRGDPLETQYF. The CDR3, as DNA: TGTGCCAGCAGTCCTCGGGGGGACCCCTTGGAGACCCAGTACTTC.

J is TRBJ2-5 and V is TRBV20-1; 11 bases align to TRBD2. CDR3 size: 17 residues. V gave up 3 bases and J gave up 2 bases; unmatched junction bases: 11. Germline V gene sequence: CDR1 DFQATT, CDR2 SNEGSKA (reference sequence). DNA for the CDR3: TGCAGTGCTAGTAGCGGGGGGGCCTCATTTAGGCAAGAGACCCAGTACTTC. This translates into CSASSGGASFRQETQYF.

This rearrangement joins TRBV6-2 or TRBV6-3 to TRBJ1-1; D uncertain. Germline V gene data show CDR1 as MNHEY and CDR2 as SVGEGT. Trimming removed 4 bases from V and 5 bases from J, with 8 bases in between. CDR3 length equals 12 residues. The CDR3 region is CASSSRKTEAFF. The DNA of the CDR3 is TGTGCCAGCAGTTCGAGGAAAACTGAAGCTTTCTTT.

This clone appeared a few times. The CDR3 bases are TGTGCCAGCAGCCAAAGGGGGTACGAGCAGTACTTC. This encodes CASSQRGYEQYF. The chain uses TRBV7-9 and TRBJ2-7; a weak D match, TRBD1 (6 bases). V was shortened by 5 bases and J by 4 bases, with 9 bases between the two germline ends. Germline V CDR1 and CDR2: SEHNR, FQNEAQ (reference sequence). The CDR3 runs to 12 residues.

The chain recombines TRBV4-1 with TRBJ2-7, with D maybe TRBD2 (5 bases). Trimming took 1 base from V and 3 from J, leaving 19 bases between them. CDR3 size: 17 residues. Germline loops: CDR1 MGHRA, CDR2 YSYEKL. CDR3 bases: TGCGCCAGCAGCCAAGGGGCGGCTTATAGCGACTTCTACGAGCAGTACTTC. Translated: CASSQGAAYSDFYEQYF.

The chain links TRBV3-1 (or the pseudogene TRBV3-2) to TRBJ1-1; tentatively, D is TRBD1 (6 bases). V lost 4 bases to trimming and J lost 0 bases, with 12 bases between them. The CDR3 runs to 15 residues. Germline V gene data show CDR1 as LGHDT and CDR2 as YNNKEL (reference sequence). As DNA, the CDR3 is TGTGCCAGCAGCCGCGCGGGGGGGCTGAACACTGAAGCTTTCTTT. Amino acids: CASSRAGGLNTEAFF.

This sequence joins TRBV27 and TRBJ2-3; the D gene is possibly TRBD1 (5 bases). The CDR3 has 15 residues. In germline, CDR1 is MNHEY, CDR2 SMNVEV (reference sequence). V was pared by 1 base and J by 6 bases, with 14 bases between. CDR3 region: CASSLLSGATDTQYF. The CDR3, as DNA: TGTGCCAGCAGTTTATTGAGTGGGGCCACCGATACGCAGTATTTT.

The CDR3 region is CASSSPGQARNEKLFF. Here the CDR3 DNA reads TGTGCCAGCAGTTCGCCGGGACAAGCTCGAAATGAAAAACTGTTTTTT. The chain couples TRBV28 to TRBJ1-4, with a possible D match to TRBD1 (6 bases). This CDR3 region has 16 residues. The germline V and J ends were trimmed by 4 bases and 5 bases, with 17 bases remaining between them. Germline V gene data show CDR1 as MDHEN and CDR2 as SYDVKM. Full variable domain (rest looked up from reference TRBV28 and TRBJ1-4): DVKVTQSSRYLVKRTGEKVFLECVQDMDHENMFWYRQDPGLGLRLIYFSYDVKMKEKGDIPEGYSVSREKKERFSLILESASTNQTSMYLCASSSPGQARNEKLFFGSGTQLSVL.

There are a few counts of this clone. The rearrangement joins TRBV28 to TRBJ1-5; D is ambiguous. Germline V gene data show CDR1 as MDHEN and CDR2 as SYDVKM. Trimming shortened V by 7 bases and J by 2 bases, and 9 bases separated the two germline ends. There are 13 residues in the CDR3. As DNA, the CDR3 is TGTGCCAGCACCTCCCGGGGCAATCAGCCCCAGCATTTT. It codes for CASTSRGNQPQHF.

This sequence joins TRBV6-1 and TRBJ2-7; TRBD2 might be the D (7 bases). Germline values: CDR1 MNHNS, CDR2 SASEGT. The CDR3 is 19 amino acids. V was clipped by 2 bases and J by 6 bases, with 29 bases between them. This chain's CDR3 is CASSEPGVRGFRGGAEQYF. The CDR3 nucleotides read TGTGCCAGCAGTGAACCAGGGGTGAGAGGTTTTAGGGGAGGGGCCGAGCAGTACTTC.

The rearrangement links TRBV6-4 to TRBJ1-2; D remains ambiguous. Between the trimmed V and J ends, which lost 4 bases and 0 bases, there was a span of 6 bases. This CDR3 region has 13 residues. Germline values: CDR1 MRHNA, CDR2 SNTAGT. CDR3: CASSASPNYGYTF. In DNA form, the CDR3 reads TGTGCCAGCAGTGCTTCTCCTAACTATGGCTACACCTTC.

The chain joins TRBV7-8 to TRBJ2-1; TRBD1 matches at 11 bases. The germline CDR1 and CDR2 sequences are SGHVS and FQNEAQ. V trimming: 2 bases; J trimming: 3 bases; junction bases outside the gene matches: 3. The CDR3 extends over 16 amino acids. The CDR3 loop is CASSLRDRGVYNEQFF. The DNA for the CDR3 is TGTGCCAGCAGCTTACGGGACAGGGGGGTCTACAATGAGCAGTTCTTC.